Listed here is a single T cell receptor beta chain. This clone came up once. It lacks a known antigen. Qualities for individual bases were not recorded, and no much larger clone is one base off. The germline V gene yields SGHDT for CDR1 and YYEEEE for CDR2. Deletion took 3 bases off V and 4 bases off J, with a span of 19 bases between the germline ends. Its CDR3 holds 16 amino acids, cysteine through phenylalanine. Just the 48-base CDR3 DNA is kept, in frame starting at base 1. The record originates from a study of control samples from healthy donors and cancer patients (TCRdb year 2020). Libraries were prepared through the immunoSEQ multiplex PCR assay. The table comes from immuneACCESS by way of TCRdb, which keeps in-frame sequences with V and J called. Part of the clones is missing from these tables; in studies checked, under half for an unresolved V gene and the rest for unknown reasons. This sample has 40,000 or so clones in its table, and about four fifths of those were observed once. The ten biggest clones cover roughly a fifth of the sample.

The sequence was obtained from a woman in her fifties or sixties with lung cancer. This chain joins TRBV5-6 to TRBJ1-2, with TRBD1 as a weak D call on 6 bases. Sample: PBMCs. The nucleotide sequence reads as follows: TGTGCCAGCAGCTGGGGGGCGTTGGGGAACGGCTATGGCTACACCTTC. Its translation reads: CASSWGALGNGYGYTF. Supplemented by the reference TRBV5-6 and TRBJ1-2 proteins around the CDR3, the complete variable domain is DAGVTQSPTHLIKTRGQQVTLRCSPKSGHDTVSWYQQALGQGPQFIFQYYEEEERQRGNFPDRFSGHQFPNYSSELNVNALLLGDSALYLCASSWGALGNGYGYTFGSGTRLTVV.